This is a list of T cell receptor beta chains from one sample in a study of T cell responses to AZD1222 COVID-19 vaccine. The repertoire was sequenced with immunoSEQ multiplex PCR; TCRdb's copy has only in-frame clones and lacks some. The table lists around 130,000 clones, just over 85% of them singletons, with around 12% in the top ten. Here the sequenced sample was peripheral blood, taken on day 0 of AZD1222 vaccination. These receptors all stem from an adult in good health. Both conserved end residues are part of each CDR3. A D gene is named only where the DNA matches it firmly. Clone sizes are given selectively: once, few, many, or a class where the clone is expanded.

>TRBJ2-1|-|TRBV4-3|-
TGCGCCAGCAGCCAAGAAGCCCCTAGATTATGGGTTTTTAGGAATGAGCAGTTCTTC
CASSQEAPRLWVFRNEQFF
>TRBJ1-1|-|TRBV10-3|-
TGTGCCATCAGGTCCTACCGGGACATGAACACTGAAGCTTTCTTT
CAIRSYRDMNTEAFF
>TRBJ2-7|-|TRBV2|-
TGTGCCAGCAGGGCGGACAGCTACGAGCAGTACTTC
CASRADSYEQYF
>TRBJ1-3|once|TRBV30|-
TGTGCCTGGAGTGTACTCCAGGGAAACACCATATATTTT
CAWSVLQGNTIYF
>TRBJ1-3|-|TRBV3-1/TRBV3-2|-
TGTGCCAGCAGCCAAGTCGAGGGGTTCGGAAACACCATATATTTT
CASSQVEGFGNTIYF
>TRBJ2-3|-|TRBV5-8|TRBD1
TGTGCCAGCACCCGAGGACAGGCTAGCACAGATACGCAGTATTTT
CASTRGQASTDTQYF
>TRBJ1-1|-|TRBV11-2|-
TGTGCCAGCAGCTTAGGGATTAACACTGAAGCTTTCTTT
CASSLGINTEAFF
>TRBJ1-4|-|TRBV30|TRBD1
TGTGCCTGGAGATGGACAGGACCGAATGAAAAACTGTTTTTT
CAWRWTGPNEKLFF
>TRBJ2-7|-|TRBV4-1|TRBD2
TGCGCCAGCAGCCAAGGGGAGGGCACGGCCTACGAGCAGTACTTC
CASSQGEGTAYEQYF
>TRBJ2-1|-|TRBV3-1/TRBV3-2|-
TGTGCCAGCAGCCAAACTAGCCTAGATGAGCAGTTCTTC
CASSQTSLDEQFF
>TRBJ1-5|-|TRBV6-2/TRBV6-3|-
TGTGCCAGCAGTCGGGGGCTCGATCAGCCCCAGCATTTT
CASSRGLDQPQHF
>TRBJ2-2|-|TRBV24-1|TRBD2
TGTGCCACCAGGGGGACTAGCGGGGTCACCGGGGAGCTGTTTTTT
CATRGTSGVTGELFF
>TRBJ1-1|few|TRBV9|-
TGTGCCAGCAGCCCCGGGACCCCGAACACTGAAGCTTTCTTT
CASSPGTPNTEAFF
>TRBJ1-2|-|TRBV10-3|-
TGTGCCATCAGTGAGGGAAAAGAAAACTATGGCTACACCTTC
CAISEGKENYGYTF
>TRBJ2-2|once|TRBV19|-
TGTGCCACCCCGGATGGAAGCGGGGAGCTGTTTTTT
CATPDGSGELFF
>TRBJ2-1|-|TRBV7-3|-
TGTGCCAGCAGCTTGGGGTTCAACAATGAGCAGTTCTTC
CASSLGFNNEQFF
>TRBJ1-2|-|TRBV19|TRBD1
TGTGCCACCAGGGACAGGATAACGTCATACACCTTC
CATRDRITSYTF
>TRBJ1-2|-|TRBV28|-
TGTGCCAGCAGTTTACCCGGGATTAACTATGGCTACACCTTC
CASSLPGINYGYTF
>TRBJ1-2|-|TRBV7-2|-
TGTGCCAGCAGCCAAGGGACGGTCAGATTCTATGGCTACACCTTC
CASSQGTVRFYGYTF
>TRBJ1-5|-|TRBV7-2|-
TGTGCCAGCAGCGAGAATAGAGATAGCAATCAGCCCCAGCATTTT
CASSENRDSNQPQHF
>TRBJ1-5|-|TRBV6-4|-
TGTGCCAGCAGTGACTCTAGCAATCAGCCCCAGCATTTT
CASSDSSNQPQHF
>TRBJ1-2|-|TRBV18|-
TGTGCCAGCTCACCGGGTGTCTCCGGGTATGGCTACACCTTC
CASSPGVSGYGYTF
>TRBJ1-5|few|TRBV6-1|TRBD1
TGTGCCAGCAGTGAACAAAGGGGGCGCAATCAGCCCCAGCATTTT
CASSEQRGRNQPQHF
>TRBJ1-6|-|TRBV27|TRBD1
TGTGCCAGCAGCCAGACAGGGGCCCTCTATAATTCACCCCTCCACTTT
CASSQTGALYNSPLHF
>TRBJ2-7|-|TRBV9|-
TGTGCCAGCAGCCCCGGTGGGAGATACTACGAGCAGTACTTC
CASSPGGRYYEQYF
>TRBJ1-2|-|TRBV19|TRBD1
TGTGCCAGTAGTGACGAAGGACAGGGGGTTCATGGCTACACCTTC
CASSDEGQGVHGYTF
>TRBJ1-2|-|TRBV6-2/TRBV6-3|TRBD1
TGTGCCAGCAGCAAGACAGGGGTGGGCTATGGCTACACCTTC
CASSKTGVGYGYTF
>TRBJ2-7|-|TRBV3-1/TRBV3-2|TRBD2
TGTGCCAGCAGCCAACTCGGACTAGCGGGAGCCTACGAGCAGTACTTC
CASSQLGLAGAYEQYF
>TRBJ2-3|-|TRBV7-3|-
TGTGCCAGCAGCTTGGGGGCTACAGATACGCAGTATTTT
CASSLGATDTQYF
>TRBJ2-3|-|TRBV27|-
TGTGCCAGCAGTTTCGTTGGGACAGATACGCAGTATTTT
CASSFVGTDTQYF
>TRBJ2-2|-|TRBV6-2/TRBV6-3|TRBD2
TGTGCCAGCACCCCGACTAGCGGGGGGCTTAACACCGGGGAGCTGTTTTTT
CASTPTSGGLNTGELFF